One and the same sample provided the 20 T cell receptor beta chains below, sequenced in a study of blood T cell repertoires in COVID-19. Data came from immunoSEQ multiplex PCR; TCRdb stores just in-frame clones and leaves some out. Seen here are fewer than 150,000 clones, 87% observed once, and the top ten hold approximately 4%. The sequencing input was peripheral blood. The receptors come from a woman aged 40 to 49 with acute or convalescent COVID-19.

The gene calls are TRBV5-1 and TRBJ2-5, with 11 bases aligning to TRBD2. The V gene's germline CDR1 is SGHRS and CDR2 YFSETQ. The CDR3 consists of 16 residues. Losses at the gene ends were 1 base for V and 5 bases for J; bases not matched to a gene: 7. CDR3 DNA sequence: TGCGCCAGCAGCTTGTCTTTAGCGGGAGGGCAGGAGACCCAGTACTTC. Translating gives CASSLSLAGGQETQYF.

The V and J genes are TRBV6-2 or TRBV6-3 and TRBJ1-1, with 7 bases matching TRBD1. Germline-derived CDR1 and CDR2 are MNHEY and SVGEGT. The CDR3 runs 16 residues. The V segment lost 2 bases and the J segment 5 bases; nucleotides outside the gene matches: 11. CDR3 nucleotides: TGTGCCAGCAGTTACCGGAAGGACAGGTTAGGTACTGAAGCTTTCTTT. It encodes CASSYRKDRLGTEAFF.

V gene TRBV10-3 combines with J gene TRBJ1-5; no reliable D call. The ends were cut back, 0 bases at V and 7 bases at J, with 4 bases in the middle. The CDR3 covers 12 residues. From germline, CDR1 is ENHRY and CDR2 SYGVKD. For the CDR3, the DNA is TGTGCCATCAGTGAGTCGGGCCAGCCCCAGCATTTT. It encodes CAISESGQPQHF.

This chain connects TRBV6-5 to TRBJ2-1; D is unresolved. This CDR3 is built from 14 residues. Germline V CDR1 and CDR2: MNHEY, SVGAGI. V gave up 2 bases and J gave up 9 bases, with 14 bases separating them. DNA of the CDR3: TGTGCCAGCAGTTACGGGCCCCTCGGTGGTGAGCAGTTCTTC. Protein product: CASSYGPLGGEQFF.

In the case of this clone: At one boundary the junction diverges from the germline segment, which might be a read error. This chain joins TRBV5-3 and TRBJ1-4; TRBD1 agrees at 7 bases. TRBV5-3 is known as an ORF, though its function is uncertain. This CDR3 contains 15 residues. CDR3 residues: CARSYSGTVNGKLFF. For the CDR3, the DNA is TGTGCCAGAAGCTATTCCGGGACAGTAAATGGAAAACTGTTTTTT.

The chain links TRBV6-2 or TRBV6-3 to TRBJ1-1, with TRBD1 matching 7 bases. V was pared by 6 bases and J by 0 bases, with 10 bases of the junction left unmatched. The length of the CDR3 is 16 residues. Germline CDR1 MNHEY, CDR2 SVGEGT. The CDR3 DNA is TGTGCCAGCAGCACCGACAGGGATCCCATGAACACTGAAGCTTTCTTT. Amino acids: CASSTDRDPMNTEAFF.

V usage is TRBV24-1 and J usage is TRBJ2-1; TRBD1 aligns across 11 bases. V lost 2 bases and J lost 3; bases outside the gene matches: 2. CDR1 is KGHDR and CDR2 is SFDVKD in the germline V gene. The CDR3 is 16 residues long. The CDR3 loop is CATSDSGTGGYNEQFF. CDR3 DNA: TGTGCCACCAGTGATTCCGGGACAGGGGGCTACAATGAGCAGTTCTTC.

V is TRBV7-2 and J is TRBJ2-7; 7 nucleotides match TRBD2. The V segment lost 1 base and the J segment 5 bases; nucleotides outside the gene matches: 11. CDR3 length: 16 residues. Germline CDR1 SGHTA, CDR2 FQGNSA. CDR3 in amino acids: CASSLDAGGSVDEQYF. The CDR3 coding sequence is TGTGCCAGCAGCTTAGACGCGGGCGGGAGTGTGGACGAGCAGTACTTC.

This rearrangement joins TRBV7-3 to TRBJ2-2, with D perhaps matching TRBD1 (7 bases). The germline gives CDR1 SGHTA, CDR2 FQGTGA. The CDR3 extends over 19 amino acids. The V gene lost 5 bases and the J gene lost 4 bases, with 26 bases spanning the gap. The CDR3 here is CASSKDGGQLLWPTGELFF. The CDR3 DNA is TGTGCCAGCAGCAAGGACGGGGGACAGCTTCTCTGGCCCACCGGGGAGCTGTTTTTT.

The CDR3 loop reads CASRDPGGRNTEAFF. CDR3 DNA sequence: TGTGCCAGCAGAGATCCAGGGGGCAGGAACACTGAAGCTTTCTTT. The J gene is TRBJ1-1, the V gene TRBV11-2, with TRBD1 matching over 8 bases. CDR1 SGHAT and CDR2 FQNNGV come from the germline V gene. Unmatched junction bases numbered 7, after V lost 6 bases and J lost 1 base. The CDR3 is 15 amino acids.

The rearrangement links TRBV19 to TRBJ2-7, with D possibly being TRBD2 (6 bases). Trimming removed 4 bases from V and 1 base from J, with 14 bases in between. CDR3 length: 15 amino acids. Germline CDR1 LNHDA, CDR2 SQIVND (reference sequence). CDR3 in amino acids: CASSRSYGRSYEQYF. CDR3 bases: TGTGCCAGTAGTAGGTCCTATGGGAGGTCCTACGAGCAGTACTTC.

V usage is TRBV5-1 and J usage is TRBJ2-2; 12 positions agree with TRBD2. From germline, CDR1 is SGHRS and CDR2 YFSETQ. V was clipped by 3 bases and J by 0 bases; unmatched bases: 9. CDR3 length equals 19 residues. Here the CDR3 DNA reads TGCGCCAGCAGCTGGGGTTTTGGACTAGCGGGGCCGAACACCGGGGAGCTGTTTTTT. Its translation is CASSWGFGLAGPNTGELFF.

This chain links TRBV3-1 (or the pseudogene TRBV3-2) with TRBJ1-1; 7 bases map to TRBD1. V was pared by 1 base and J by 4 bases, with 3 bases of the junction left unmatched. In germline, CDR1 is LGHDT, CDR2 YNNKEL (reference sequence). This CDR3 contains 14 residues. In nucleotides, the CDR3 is TGTGCCAGCAGCCAAGCGGCAGGGGGCACTGAAGCTTTCTTT. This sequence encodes CASSQAAGGTEAFF.

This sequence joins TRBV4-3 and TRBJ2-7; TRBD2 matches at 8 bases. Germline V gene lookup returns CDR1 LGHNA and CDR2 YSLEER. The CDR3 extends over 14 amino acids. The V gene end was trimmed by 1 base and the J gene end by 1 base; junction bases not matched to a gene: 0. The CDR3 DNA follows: TGCGCCAGCAGCCAAGGACTAGCGTCCTACGAGCAGTACTTC. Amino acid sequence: CASSQGLASYEQYF.

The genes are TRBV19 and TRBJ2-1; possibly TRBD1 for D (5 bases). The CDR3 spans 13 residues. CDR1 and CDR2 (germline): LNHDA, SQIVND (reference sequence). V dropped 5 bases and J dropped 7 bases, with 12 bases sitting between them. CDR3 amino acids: CASSPSDSNEQFF. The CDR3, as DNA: TGTGCCAGTAGTCCTTCCGACAGTAATGAGCAGTTCTTC.

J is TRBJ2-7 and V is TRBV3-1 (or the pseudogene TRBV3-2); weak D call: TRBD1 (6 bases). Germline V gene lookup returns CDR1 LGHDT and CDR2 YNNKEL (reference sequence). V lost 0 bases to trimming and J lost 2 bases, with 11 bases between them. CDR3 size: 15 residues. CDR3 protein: CASSQDMGATYEQYF. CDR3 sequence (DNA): TGTGCCAGCAGCCAAGATATGGGGGCGACCTACGAGCAGTACTTC.

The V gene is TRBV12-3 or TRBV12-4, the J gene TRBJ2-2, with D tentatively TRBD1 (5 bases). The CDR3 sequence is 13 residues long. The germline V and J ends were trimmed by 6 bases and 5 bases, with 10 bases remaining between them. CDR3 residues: CASRRRVTGELFF. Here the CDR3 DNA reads TGTGCCAGCAGGCGCAGGGTTACCGGGGAGCTGTTTTTT.

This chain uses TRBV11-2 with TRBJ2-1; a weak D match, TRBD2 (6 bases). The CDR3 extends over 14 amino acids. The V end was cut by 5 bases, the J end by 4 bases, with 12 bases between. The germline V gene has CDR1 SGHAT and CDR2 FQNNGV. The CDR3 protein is CASSPPGLYNEQFF. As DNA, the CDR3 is TGTGCCAGCAGCCCTCCGGGACTTTACAATGAGCAGTTCTTC.

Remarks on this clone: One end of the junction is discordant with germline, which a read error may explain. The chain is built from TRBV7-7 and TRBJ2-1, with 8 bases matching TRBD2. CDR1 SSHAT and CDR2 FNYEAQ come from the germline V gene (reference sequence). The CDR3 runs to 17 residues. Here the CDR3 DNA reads TGTGCTAGCAGCTTAGCTCCGGCGGGAGGACCCAACAATGAGCAGTTCTTC. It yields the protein CASSLAPAGGPNNEQFF.

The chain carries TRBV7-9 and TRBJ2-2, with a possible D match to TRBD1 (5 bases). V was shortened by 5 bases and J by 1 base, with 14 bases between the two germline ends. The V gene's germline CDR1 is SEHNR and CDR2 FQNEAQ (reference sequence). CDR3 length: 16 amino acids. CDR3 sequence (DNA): TGTGCCAGCAGCCTCTTAAGGGGCATGAACACCGGGGAGCTGTTTTTT. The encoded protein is CASSLLRGMNTGELFF.